These 15 T cell receptor beta chains were all obtained from the same sample, sequenced in a study of cytomegalovirus exposure and HLA in healthy donors (dated by TCRdb to about 2017). The library was obtained by the immunoSEQ multiplex PCR assay. For the multiplex PCR, a mixture combining 60 forward primers for TCR Vbeta segments and 13 reverse primers for TCR Jbeta segments was used. The table comes from immuneACCESS by way of TCRdb, which keeps in-frame sequences with V and J called. Part of the clones is missing from these tables; in studies checked, under half for an unresolved V gene and the rest for unknown reasons. The table for this sample lists around 150,000 clones; approximately 77% of them were counted only once. Around 1.3% of the sample belongs to the ten largest clones. Sequenced: PBMCs. The receptor set was obtained from a woman aged 40 to 50 in good health and CMV-seronegative.

The V gene is TRBV6-1, the J gene TRBJ2-7; a weak D match, TRBD1 (6 bases). The germline gives CDR1 MNHNS, CDR2 SASEGT. V lost 2 bases, J lost 1 base, and 9 bases lay in between. This CDR3 is built from 14 residues. CDR3 protein: CASSEWGPSYEQYF. CDR3 DNA sequence: TGTGCCAGCAGTGAATGGGGGCCTTCCTACGAGCAGTACTTC.

The gene calls are TRBV6-5 and TRBJ2-3; 11 bases match TRBD2. Germline assignment: CDR1 MNHEY and CDR2 SVGAGI. The V segment lost 8 bases and the J segment 2 bases; nucleotides outside the gene matches: 6. The CDR3 loop spans 15 amino acids. CDR3 DNA: TGTGCCAGCCTGGGGACTAGCGGATCCACAGATACGCAGTATTTT. Its translation is CASLGTSGSTDTQYF.

The CDR3 DNA reads TGTGCCAGCAGTGAACAGGTCAGGGACAATCAGCCCCAGCATTTT. Its protein product is CASSEQVRDNQPQHF. The V and J genes are TRBV6-1 and TRBJ1-5; TRBD1 might be the D (5 bases). V lost 2 bases and J lost 3, with 11 bases in between. This CDR3 has 15 amino acids. From germline, CDR1 is MNHNS and CDR2 SASEGT.

This clone was found a few times. V usage is TRBV27 and J usage is TRBJ1-6; no reliable D call. CDR1 is MNHEY, CDR2 SMNVEV, per germline (reference sequence). Trimming shortened V by 8 bases and J by 6 bases, and 11 bases separated the two germline ends. The CDR3 consists of 13 residues. The CDR3 is CASSTVFNSPLHF. CDR3 DNA sequence: TGTGCCAGCTCCACAGTGTTTAATTCACCCCTCCACTTT.

This clone was seen just once. This chain uses TRBV7-9 with TRBJ2-7, with D possibly being TRBD1 (5 bases). Per germline, CDR1 SEHNR and CDR2 FQNEAQ (reference sequence). This CDR3 has 14 residues. The V end lost 1 base, the J end lost 5 bases, and 12 bases lay between the germline ends. The CDR3 sequence is CASSLVARAHEQYF. The CDR3 bases are TGTGCCAGCAGCTTAGTAGCCAGGGCCCACGAGCAGTACTTC.

This rearrangement joins TRBV7-9 to TRBJ1-4; 10 nucleotides match TRBD1. V lost 3 bases, J lost 0 bases, and 4 bases stayed unmatched. Looked up from germline, CDR1 is SEHNR and CDR2 is FQNEAQ (reference sequence). The CDR3 extends over 17 amino acids. In DNA, the CDR3 is TGTGCCAGCAGCTTCGACAGGGGGCCTGCAACTAATGAAAAACTGTTTTTT. Its protein is CASSFDRGPATNEKLFF.

This sequence joins TRBV6-5 and TRBJ2-2; possibly TRBD2 for D (6 bases). V was pared by 7 bases and J by 0 bases, with 12 bases between. Looked up from germline, CDR1 is MNHEY and CDR2 is SVGAGI. The CDR3 has 15 amino acids. For the CDR3, the DNA is TGTGCCAGCAACCCCGGGACTGCGAACACCGGGGAGCTGTTTTTT. Protein sequence: CASNPGTANTGELFF.

The chain carries TRBV7-6 and TRBJ1-4, with 9 bases aligning to TRBD1. There are 16 residues in the CDR3. The V gene's germline CDR1 is SGHVS and CDR2 FNYEAQ. The junction had 15 bases not matched to a gene; V was cut back by 5 bases and J by 11 bases. CDR3 protein: CASSARSGQGLGKLFF. In nucleotides, the CDR3 is TGTGCCAGCAGCGCTAGGTCGGGACAGGGCTTAGGGAAACTGTTTTTT. The whole variable domain, remainder taken from reference TRBV7-6 and TRBJ1-4, is GAGVSQSPRYKVTKRGQDVALRCDPISGHVSLYWYRQALGQGPEFLTYFNYEAQQDKSGLPNDRFSAERPEGSISTLTIQRTEQRDSAMYRCASSARSGQGLGKLFFGSGTQLSVL.

The V and J genes are TRBV19 and TRBJ2-1; D may be TRBD2 (6 bases). CDR1 is LNHDA and CDR2 is SQIVND in the germline V gene (reference sequence). The CDR3 runs to 15 residues. V was shortened by 4 bases and J by 0 bases, with 10 bases between the two germline ends. The CDR3 loop reads CASSSGVNSYNEQFF. CDR3 sequence (DNA): TGTGCCAGTAGTAGCGGGGTGAACTCCTACAATGAGCAGTTCTTC.

In its sample, this clone was seen once. This chain joins TRBV6-1 and TRBJ1-1, with no clear D. The germline gives CDR1 MNHNS, CDR2 SASEGT. The V gene lost 0 bases and the J gene lost 1 base, with 12 bases spanning the gap. This CDR3 contains 16 residues. The chain's CDR3 is CASSEAPYSGNTEAFF. DNA of the CDR3: TGTGCCAGCAGTGAAGCGCCCTACTCCGGGAACACTGAAGCTTTCTTT.

The rearrangement joins TRBV18 to TRBJ2-7; the match to TRBD1 covers 7 bases. The CDR3 contains 14 residues. V trimming: 5 bases; J trimming: 1 base; junction bases outside the gene matches: 5. The V gene's germline CDR1 is KGHSH and CDR2 LQKENI. CDR3 sequence: CASSGDSSSYEQYF. The DNA for the CDR3 is TGTGCCAGCTCAGGGGACAGCTCATCCTACGAGCAGTACTTC.

The chain combines TRBV6-5 with TRBJ1-1, with TRBD1 identical over 8 bases. This CDR3 is built from 14 residues. Germline V lookup: CDR1 MNHEY, CDR2 SVGAGI. Trimming cost V 6 bases and J 1 base; bases outside gene matches: 4. CDR3 coding DNA: TGTGCCAGCAGGGGACAGGAAAGGAACACTGAAGCTTTCTTT. It codes for CASRGQERNTEAFF.

The gene calls are TRBV5-6 and TRBJ1-1; D is possibly TRBD1 (6 bases). Germline V lookup: CDR1 SGHDT, CDR2 YYEEEE. Trimming removed 4 bases from V and 0 bases from J, with 16 bases in between. The length of the CDR3 is 16 residues. The DNA of the CDR3 is TGTGCCAGCAGCCTGACAGGTCTTATATTGAACACTGAAGCTTTCTTT. Translating gives CASSLTGLILNTEAFF.

The chain has TRBV29-1 and TRBJ2-7; TRBD1 matches 9 bases. The CDR3 spans 13 residues. In germline, CDR1 is SQVTM, CDR2 ANQGSEA. V lost 1 base, J lost 4 bases, and 2 bases stayed unmatched. CDR3 sequence: CSVEGQGGYEQYF. CDR3 coding DNA: TGCAGCGTTGAAGGACAGGGGGGGTACGAGCAGTACTTC.

The J gene is TRBJ1-4, the V gene TRBV27, with a possible D match to TRBD1 (6 bases). V dropped 6 bases and J dropped 6 bases, with 14 bases sitting between them. Germline CDR1 and CDR2: MNHEY and SMNVEV (reference sequence). There are 14 residues in the CDR3. The CDR3 DNA reads as TGTGCCAGCAGGGGGGGAGGGGGATATGAAAAACTGTTTTTT. Protein product: CASRGGGGYEKLFF.